This T cell receptor (beta chain) comes out of a study of T cell responses to AZD1222 COVID-19 vaccine. Study observations and caveats: White British people made up most donors, females outnumbered males, and clonal diversity was possibly underestimated.

Comment on this clone: The antigen is unknown.

The CDR3 is 17 residues long. Germline V CDR1 and CDR2: LGHNA, YSLEER. The germline V and J ends were trimmed by 2 bases and 0 bases, with 17 bases remaining between them. Only in-frame clones appear in the TCRdb table, and some are missing; sequencing was by immunoSEQ multiplex PCR. The sample lists some 120,000 clones; approximately 87% were seen once. The chain uses TRBV4-3 and TRBJ2-7; D is unclear. The sample here was peripheral blood, taken on day 0 of AZD1222 vaccination. The origin of this receptor is an adult in good health. CDR3 coding DNA: TGCGCCAGCAGCCAACCAAAACTCCCCGCGGACTCCTACGAGCAGTACTTC. It encodes CASSQPKLPADSYEQYF.